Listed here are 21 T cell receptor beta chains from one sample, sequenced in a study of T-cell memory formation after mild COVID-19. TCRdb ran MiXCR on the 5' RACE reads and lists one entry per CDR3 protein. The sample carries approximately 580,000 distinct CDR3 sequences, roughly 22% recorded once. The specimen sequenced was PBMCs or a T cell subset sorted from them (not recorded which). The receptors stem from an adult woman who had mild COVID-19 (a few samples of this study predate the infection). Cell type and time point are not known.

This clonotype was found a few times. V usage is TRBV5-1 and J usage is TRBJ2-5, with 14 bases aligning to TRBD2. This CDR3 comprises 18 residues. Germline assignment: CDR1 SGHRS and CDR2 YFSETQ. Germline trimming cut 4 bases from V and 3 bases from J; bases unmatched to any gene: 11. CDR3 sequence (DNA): TGCGCCAGCAGCGGGACTAGCGGGGGAGAGTCCCGAGAAGAGACCCAGTACTTC. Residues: CASSGTSGGESREETQYF.

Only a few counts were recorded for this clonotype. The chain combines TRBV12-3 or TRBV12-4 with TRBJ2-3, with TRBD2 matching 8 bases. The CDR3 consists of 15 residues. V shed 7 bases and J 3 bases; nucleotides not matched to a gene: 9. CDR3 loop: CASTLSGGDTDTQYF. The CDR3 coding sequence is TGTGCCAGCACTTTGAGCGGGGGCGATACAGATACGCAGTATTTT.

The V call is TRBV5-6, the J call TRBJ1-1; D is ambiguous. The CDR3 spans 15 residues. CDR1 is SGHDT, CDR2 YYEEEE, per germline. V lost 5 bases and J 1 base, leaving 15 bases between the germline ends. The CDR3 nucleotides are TGTGCCAGCAGTTACGCCTGGCTAGAGAACACTGAAGCTTTCTTT. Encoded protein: CASSYAWLENTEAFF.

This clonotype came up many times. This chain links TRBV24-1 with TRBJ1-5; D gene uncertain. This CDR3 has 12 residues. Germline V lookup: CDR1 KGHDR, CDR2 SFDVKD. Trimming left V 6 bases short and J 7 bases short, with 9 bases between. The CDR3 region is CATSFGGQPQHF. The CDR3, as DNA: TGTGCCACCAGTTTCGGTGGCCAGCCCCAGCATTTT.

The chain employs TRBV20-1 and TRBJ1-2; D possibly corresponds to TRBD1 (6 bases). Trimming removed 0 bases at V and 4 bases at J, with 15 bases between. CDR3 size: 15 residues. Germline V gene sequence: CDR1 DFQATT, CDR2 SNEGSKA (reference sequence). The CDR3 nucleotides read TGCAGTGCTAGAGACGGACAGCGGCTCGGCTATGGCTACACCTTC. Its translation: CSARDGQRLGYGYTF.

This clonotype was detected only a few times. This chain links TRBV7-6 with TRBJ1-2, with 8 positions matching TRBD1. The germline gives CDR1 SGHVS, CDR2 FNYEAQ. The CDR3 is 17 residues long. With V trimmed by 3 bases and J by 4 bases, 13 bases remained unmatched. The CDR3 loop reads CASSFPLSDRGSYGYTF. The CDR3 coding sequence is TGTGCCAGCAGCTTCCCCCTCAGCGACAGGGGTTCCTATGGCTACACCTTC.

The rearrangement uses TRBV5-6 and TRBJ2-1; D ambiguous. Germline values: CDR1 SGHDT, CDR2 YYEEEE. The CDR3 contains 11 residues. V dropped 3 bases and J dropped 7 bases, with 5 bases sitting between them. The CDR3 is CASSWRNEQFF. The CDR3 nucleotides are TGTGCCAGCAGCTGGAGAAATGAGCAGTTCTTC.

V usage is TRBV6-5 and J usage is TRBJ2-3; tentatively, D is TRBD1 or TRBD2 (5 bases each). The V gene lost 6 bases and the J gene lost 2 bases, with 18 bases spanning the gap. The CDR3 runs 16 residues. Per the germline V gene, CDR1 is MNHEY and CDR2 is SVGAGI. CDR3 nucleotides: TGTGCCAGCAGCCCTCCTGGTCTGGGGGTCACAGATACGCAGTATTTT. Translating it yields CASSPPGLGVTDTQYF.

CDR3 sequence (DNA): TGTGCCAGCAGTTACTCGACGGGTTCCCAGTACTTC. This sequence encodes CASSYSTGSQYF. V usage is TRBV6-2 or TRBV6-3 and J usage is TRBJ2-5, with D hard to call. Trimming removed 0 bases at V and 9 bases at J, with 8 bases between. Germline V gives CDR1 MNHEY, CDR2 SVGEGT. This CDR3 region has 12 residues.

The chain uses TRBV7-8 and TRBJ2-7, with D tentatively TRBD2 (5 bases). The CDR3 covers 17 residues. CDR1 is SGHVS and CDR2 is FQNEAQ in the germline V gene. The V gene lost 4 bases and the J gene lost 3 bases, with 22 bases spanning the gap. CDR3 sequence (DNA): TGTGCCAGCAGCTCCCGGGGTCGAGGTAAAGGAGACTACGAGCAGTACTTC. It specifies CASSSRGRGKGDYEQYF.

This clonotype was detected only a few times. CDR3 in amino acids: CASSLTSGSFYEQYF. For the CDR3, the DNA is TGTGCCAGCAGTCTTACTAGCGGGAGTTTCTACGAGCAGTACTTC. This sequence joins TRBV6-2 or TRBV6-3 and TRBJ2-7, with TRBD2 matching 11 bases. This CDR3 is 15 amino acids long. The trim removed 5 bases at V and 3 bases at J, leaving 6 bases unmatched. The germline V gene has CDR1 MNHEY and CDR2 SVGEGT.

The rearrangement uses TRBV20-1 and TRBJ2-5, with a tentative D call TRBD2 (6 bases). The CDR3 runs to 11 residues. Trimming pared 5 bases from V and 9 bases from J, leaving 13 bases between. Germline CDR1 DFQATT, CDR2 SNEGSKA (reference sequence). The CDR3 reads CSALTSGAQYF. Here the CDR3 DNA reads TGCAGTGCTTTAACCTCGGGGGCCCAGTACTTC.

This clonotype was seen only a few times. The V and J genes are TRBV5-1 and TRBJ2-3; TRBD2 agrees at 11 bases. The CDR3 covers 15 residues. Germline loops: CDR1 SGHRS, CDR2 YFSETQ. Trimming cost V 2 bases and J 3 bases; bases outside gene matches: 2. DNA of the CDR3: TGCGCCAGCAGCTTTGCTAGCGGGAGGACAGATACGCAGTATTTT. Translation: CASSFASGRTDTQYF.

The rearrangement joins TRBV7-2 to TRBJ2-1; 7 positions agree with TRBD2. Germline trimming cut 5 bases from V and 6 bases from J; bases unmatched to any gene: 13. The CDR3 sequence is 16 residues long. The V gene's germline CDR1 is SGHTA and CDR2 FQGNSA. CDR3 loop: CASSPGAGKRGNEQFF. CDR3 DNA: TGTGCCAGCAGCCCGGGAGCGGGAAAACGGGGCAATGAGCAGTTCTTC.

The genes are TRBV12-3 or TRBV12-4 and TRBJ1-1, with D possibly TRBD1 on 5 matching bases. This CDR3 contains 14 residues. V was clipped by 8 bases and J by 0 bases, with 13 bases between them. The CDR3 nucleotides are TGTGCCAGCCATACCGGGGGGATGAACACTGAAGCTTTCTTT. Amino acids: CASHTGGMNTEAFF.

The CDR3 loop reads CASSSSSGSVGTDTQYF. CDR3 nucleotides: TGTGCCAGCAGCTCGTCTAGCGGGAGTGTTGGGACAGATACGCAGTATTTT. The V call is TRBV7-8, the J call TRBJ2-3; 10 bases agree with TRBD2. The length of the CDR3 is 17 residues. After removal of 4 bases from V and 3 bases from J, the junction contained 10 bases not matched to a gene. CDR1 is SGHVS, CDR2 FQNEAQ, per germline. Drawing the rest from reference TRBV7-8 and TRBJ2-3, the complete variable domain is GAGVSQSPRYKVAKRGQDVALRCDPISGHVSLFWYQQALGQGPEFLTYFQNEAQLDKSGLPSDRFFAERPEGSVSTLKIQRTQQEDSAVYLCASSSSSGSVGTDTQYFGPGTRLTVL.

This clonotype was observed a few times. CDR3 bases: TGTGCCAGCAGCCAAGCTGGGGGATCGGGCTATGGCTACACCTTC. This codes for CASSQAGGSGYGYTF. The V gene is TRBV4-2, the J gene TRBJ1-2, with D perhaps TRBD1 (5 bases). The germline gives CDR1 LGHNA, CDR2 YNFKEQ. This CDR3 is 15 amino acids long. The V gene lost 1 base and the J gene lost 4 bases, with 13 bases spanning the gap.

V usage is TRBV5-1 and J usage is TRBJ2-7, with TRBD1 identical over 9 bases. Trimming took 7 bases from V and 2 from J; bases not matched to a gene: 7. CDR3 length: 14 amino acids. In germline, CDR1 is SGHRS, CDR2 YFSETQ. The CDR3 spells CASRSGTGPYEQYF. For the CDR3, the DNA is TGCGCCAGCCGGAGCGGGACAGGGCCCTACGAGCAGTACTTC.

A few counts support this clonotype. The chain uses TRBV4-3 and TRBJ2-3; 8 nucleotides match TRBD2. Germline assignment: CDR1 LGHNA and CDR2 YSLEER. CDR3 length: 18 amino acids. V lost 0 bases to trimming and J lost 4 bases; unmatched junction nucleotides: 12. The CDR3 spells CASSQDKVIGLAPDTQYF. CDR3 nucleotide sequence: TGCGCCAGCAGCCAAGATAAAGTTATAGGACTAGCCCCAGATACGCAGTATTTT.

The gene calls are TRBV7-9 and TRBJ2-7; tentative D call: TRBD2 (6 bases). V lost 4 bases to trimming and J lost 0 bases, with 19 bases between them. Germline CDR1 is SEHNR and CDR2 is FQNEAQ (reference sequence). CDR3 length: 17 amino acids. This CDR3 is CASSSVTGGFFSYEQYF. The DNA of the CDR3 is TGTGCCAGCAGCTCAGTGACTGGGGGGTTTTTCTCCTACGAGCAGTACTTC.

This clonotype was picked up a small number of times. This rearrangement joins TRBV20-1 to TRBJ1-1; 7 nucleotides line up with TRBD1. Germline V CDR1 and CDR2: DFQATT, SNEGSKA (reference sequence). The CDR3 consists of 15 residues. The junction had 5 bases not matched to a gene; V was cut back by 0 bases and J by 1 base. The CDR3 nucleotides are TGCAGTGCTAGAGACCCACAGGGGACGAACACTGAAGCTTTCTTT. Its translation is CSARDPQGTNTEAFF.